Listed here is a single T cell receptor beta chain. The germline V and J ends were trimmed by 5 bases and 2 bases, with 16 bases remaining between them. This CDR3 region has 16 residues. For repertoire sequencing, the TCR beta CDR3 regions were amplified from RNA transcripts. Second-round multiplex PCR came after first-round RT-PCR with HTBI primers. TCRdb re-called the multiplex PCR reads with MiXCR, one entry per CDR3 protein. The sample lists over 450,000 distinct CDR3 sequences; around 14% were seen once. This entry is derived from a study of Graves' ophthalmopathy and Graves' hyperthyroidism. The chain recombines TRBV12-3 or TRBV12-4 with TRBJ2-4; tentative D call: TRBD1 (6 bases). Sequenced sample: blood. The clonotype was recovered from a woman aged 25 to 39 with Graves' ophthalmopathy. The CDR3: CASSPTTGSSKNIQYF. The CDR3 nucleotides are TGTGCCAGCAGTCCTACTACAGGGAGTTCCAAAAACATTCAGTACTTC.